This T cell receptor beta chain was captured in a study of blood T cell repertoires in COVID-19 (dated by TCRdb to the early 2020s). A note on the overall study: The collaborator samples originated in the United States, Italy and Spain and spanned the acute and convalescent phases of COVID-19. Where HLA class I and class II types were available, the types were taken from metadata supplied by the sample provider, not from assay-based typing. A freely available public database, intended as a resource for researchers studying the immune response to SARS-CoV-2, is where the repertoires were released. The sample metadata nearly always contained a de-identified subject ID, COVID-19 status, age in years and sex. The samples were drawn from two sources: the first 160 participants of the ongoing ImmuneRACE study, and 1,200 or so subjects contributed by 6 global collaborators. The prospective study material was composed of cDNA or gDNA derived from T cells, B-cell-depleted T cells, or PBMCs. The dataset comprised deeply sampled blood TCRbeta repertoires from subjects exposed to, actively infected with, or recovered from COVID-19.

This clone was seen once. Its binding antigen is unknown. Base quality data are lacking; no much larger clone is found one base away. Study-level results and caveats: The amount of clinical and demographic metadata varied by source and participant and was provided uncurated.

TCRbeta CDR3 regions were amplified from genomic DNA by means of the immunoSEQ Assay, a bias-controlled multiplex PCR. The authors' pipeline ran thus. The number of nucleated cells in each sample was estimated by amplification of reference gene primers within the assay. Sequence reads were collapsed and filtered to measure the absolute abundance of every unique TCRbeta CDR3 rearrangement. For each sample, productive Simpson clonality was calculated as the square root of Simpson's diversity index over productive rearrangements. The source is immuneACCESS, and TCRdb retained only in-frame sequences with V and J called. Part of the clones is not carried over; for the studies checked, unresolved V genes explain less than half of this, and the remainder is unexplained. V, J and clone size are those of that table, while D and trimming were read from the DNA. Across this sample there are 90,000 to 100,000 clones, with approximately 86% seen only once. Together, the top ten hold about 9.3% of the sample.

Collaborating institutions collected whole blood in K2EDTA tubes following their own protocols. For TCRbeta analysis, collaborator samples were shipped as frozen whole blood, as isolated PBMCs, or as DNA extracted from either sample type. The clonotype was recovered from a man aged 50 to 60 with acute or convalescent COVID-19. Sequencing was performed on peripheral blood.

Read as DNA, the sequence is TGTGCCAGCAGTGATGGGCCACAGGCGACCTGGAATACGCAGTATTTT. The translation is CASSDGPQATWNTQYF. The sequence joins TRBV2 to TRBJ2-3; possibly the D gene is TRBD1, per 5 matching bases. The germline V gene sets CDR1 to SNHLY and CDR2 to FYNNEI. Spanning cysteine to phenylalanine, the CDR3 consists of 16 amino acids. Only the CDR3 DNA is retained, 48 bases long and in frame from the first base. Trimming at the junction amounts to 3 bases on V and 7 bases on J, and the germline ends lie 20 bases apart.